Listed below are T cell receptor beta chains from one sample, sequenced in a study of blood T cell repertoires in COVID-19. This table comes from immunoSEQ multiplex PCR, and its TCRdb copy is limited to in-frame clones, with some not included. The top ten clones hold roughly 5.6% of a sample with tens of thousands of clones, about four fifths of them seen once. The sample comprised peripheral blood. The receptors were gathered from a man aged 45-65 years with active COVID-19. CDR3s include the opening cysteine and the closing phenylalanine or tryptophan. The D gene is left open where the match is weak. Only part of the rows carry a size: once, few, many, or a class if the clone is expanded.

TRBJ1-3,TRBV7-8,NA,TRBD1,TGTGCCAGCAGCTGGACAGGGCTTCCTGGAAACACCATATATTTT,CASSWTGLPGNTIYF
TRBJ2-2,TRBV5-6,NA,NA,TGTGCCAGCAGCCAGAGGGCCGGGACCGGGGAGCTGTTTTTT,CASSQRAGTGELFF
TRBJ2-3,TRBV11-1,NA,NA,TGTGCCAGCAGCCACAGGGAAGGGTCCGCAGATACGCAGTATTTT,CASSHREGSADTQYF
TRBJ2-2,TRBV9,NA,TRBD1,TGTGCCAGCAGCGGTGAGGGACAGGAGACCGGGGAGCTGTTTTTT,CASSGEGQETGELFF
TRBJ2-2,TRBV6-2/TRBV6-3,NA,TRBD1,TGTGCCAGCAGCCGGACAGGGACCGGGGAGCTGTTTTTT,CASSRTGTGELFF
TRBJ2-1,TRBV9,NA,TRBD1,TGTGCCAGCGGACAGGGAGGATCCTACAATGAGCAGTTCTTC,CASGQGGSYNEQFF
TRBJ1-2,TRBV11-1,NA,TRBD1,TGTGCCAGCAGGACGACAGGGGGCTATGGCTACACCTTC,CASRTTGGYGYTF
TRBJ2-7,TRBV7-2,NA,TRBD2,TGTGCCAGCAGCGCGACCGGGACTAGCTACGAGCAGTACTTC,CASSATGTSYEQYF
TRBJ2-7,TRBV19,NA,TRBD1,TGTGCCAGTAGCCGACAGGGGGCCCCCGCCCAGCCCGAGCAGTACTTC,CASSRQGAPAQPEQYF
TRBJ2-1,TRBV11-3,once,TRBD1,TGTGCCAGCAGCCCCGCCGGACAGGGGCACAATGAGCAGTTCTTC,CASSPAGQGHNEQFF
TRBJ1-1,TRBV18,NA,NA,TGTGCCAGCTCACCGGGAGGGGACACTGAAGCTTTCTTT,CASSPGGDTEAFF
TRBJ2-7,TRBV7-2,NA,TRBD1,TGTGCCAGCAGCCAAGGGGGCGAATACGAGCAGTACTTC,CASSQGGEYEQYF
TRBJ2-7,TRBV6-2/TRBV6-3,NA,NA,TGTGCCAGCAGTTGGCAGGGTCGGAAGGACGAGCAGTACTTC,CASSWQGRKDEQYF
TRBJ2-7,TRBV5-1,NA,NA,TGCGCCAGCAGCTTGGTCGGACAGCCCGAGCAGTACTTC,CASSLVGQPEQYF
TRBJ2-7,TRBV9,NA,NA,TGTGCCAGCAGCCCGAGCTTCTATCCGGGGAACGAGCAGTACTTC,CASSPSFYPGNEQYF
TRBJ2-1,TRBV5-5,NA,TRBD2,TGTGCCAGCAGCTTGGGCGGGGGGGTTTACAATGAGCAGTTCTTC,CASSLGGGVYNEQFF
TRBJ1-5,TRBV19,NA,NA,TGTGCCAGTAGTCGACAGGTGGGCAATCAGCCCCAGCATTTT,CASSRQVGNQPQHF
TRBJ1-6,TRBV6-2/TRBV6-3,NA,NA,TGTGCCAGCAGTTATGTCGGCGGATCTGATTCACCCCTCCACTTT,CASSYVGGSDSPLHF
TRBJ2-1,TRBV11-3,NA,NA,TGTGCCAGCAGCCCCGGGTCCAATAACAATGAGCAGTTCTTC,CASSPGSNNNEQFF
TRBJ1-2,TRBV6-4,NA,TRBD1,TGTGCCAGCAGCCCCCGGGACAGGGCGATAAACACCTTC,CASSPRDRAINTF
TRBJ1-5,TRBV28,NA,NA,TGTGCCAGCAGCTGGGGGGGGACCCTCAATCAGCCCCAGCATTTT,CASSWGGTLNQPQHF
TRBJ2-3,TRBV29-1,NA,NA,TGCAGCGTTGAAAGGCAGACAGGCACAGATACGCAGTATTTT,CSVERQTGTDTQYF
TRBJ2-1,TRBV21-1,NA,NA,TGTGCCAGCAGCAAAGGAGGGACAGGAGGGTACAATGAGCAGTTCTTC,CASSKGGTGGYNEQFF
TRBJ2-5,TRBV7-8,NA,NA,TGTGCCAGCAGCTTAATATTTTCTCGCCAGGGAGAGACCCAGTACTTC,CASSLIFSRQGETQYF
TRBJ1-2,TRBV9,NA,TRBD1,TGTGCCAGCAGCCAGACAGGGGGCTGGGGCTACACCTTC,CASSQTGGWGYTF
TRBJ2-4,TRBV7-3,NA,NA,TGTGCCAGCAGCTTAGGGGGCCTCAAAAACATTCAGTACTTC,CASSLGGLKNIQYF
TRBJ2-3,TRBV11-3,few,TRBD2,TGTGCCAGCAGCGCTGGGACTAGCGGCCGCACAGATACGCAGTATTTT,CASSAGTSGRTDTQYF
TRBJ1-2,TRBV6-5,NA,TRBD1,TGTGCCAGCAGATCAGGGGGCGGAAGCTACACCTTC,CASRSGGGSYTF
TRBJ2-5,TRBV7-2,once,NA,TGTGCCAGCAGCTTAGGGCACAAAGAGACCCAGTACTTC,CASSLGHKETQYF
TRBJ2-1,TRBV18,NA,TRBD2,TGTGCCAGCTCACCACGAGCGGGAGGGCCGGGGGAAAATGAGCAGTTCTTC,CASSPRAGGPGENEQFF
TRBJ2-3,TRBV12-5,NA,TRBD1,TGTGCTAGTGGTCCTGGGACAGGGCCAGATACGCAGTATTTT,CASGPGTGPDTQYF
TRBJ1-5,TRBV9,few,TRBD1,TGTGCCAGCAGCCTCGGGACAGACAATCAGCCCCAGCATTTT,CASSLGTDNQPQHF
TRBJ1-1,TRBV28,NA,NA,TGTGCCAGCAGTTTAGACAGGTGGGGAGCTTTCTTT,CASSLDRWGAFF
TRBJ2-7,TRBV12-3/TRBV12-4,NA,NA,TGTGCCAGCAGAAGAATGGGGCTCGGCGAGCAGTACTTC,CASRRMGLGEQYF
TRBJ2-3,TRBV30,NA,NA,TGTGCCTGGTCGAGGGCCGGCACAGATACGCAGTATTTT,CAWSRAGTDTQYF
TRBJ2-5,TRBV7-3,NA,NA,TGTGCCAGCAGCCCCCGGGGGGCAGAGACCCAGTACTTC,CASSPRGAETQYF
TRBJ1-6,TRBV5-1,NA,TRBD1,TGCGCCAGCAGCTTGGCCGGGACAGGGTATGGATCACCCCTCCACTTT,CASSLAGTGYGSPLHF